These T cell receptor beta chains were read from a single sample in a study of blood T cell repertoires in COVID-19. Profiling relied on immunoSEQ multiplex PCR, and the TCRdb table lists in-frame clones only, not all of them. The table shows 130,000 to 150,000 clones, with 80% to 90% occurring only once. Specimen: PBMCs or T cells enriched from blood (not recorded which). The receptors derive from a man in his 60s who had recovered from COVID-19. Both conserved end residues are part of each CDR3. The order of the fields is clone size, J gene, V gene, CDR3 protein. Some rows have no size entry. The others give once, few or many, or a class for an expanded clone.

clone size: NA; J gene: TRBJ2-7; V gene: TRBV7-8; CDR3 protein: CASNGGPYEQYF
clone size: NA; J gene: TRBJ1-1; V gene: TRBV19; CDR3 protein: CASSIPRGRMNTEAFF
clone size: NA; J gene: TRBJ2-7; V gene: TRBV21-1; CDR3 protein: CASLGQGAYEQYF
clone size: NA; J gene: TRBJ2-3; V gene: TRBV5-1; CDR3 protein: CASSLDSGSTDTQYF
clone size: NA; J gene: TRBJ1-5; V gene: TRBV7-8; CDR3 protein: CASSPRQGWQPQHF
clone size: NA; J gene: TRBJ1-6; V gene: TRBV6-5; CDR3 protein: CASSVGQGVWSPLHF
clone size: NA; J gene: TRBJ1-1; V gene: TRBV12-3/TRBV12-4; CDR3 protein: CASSQGGGRTAFF
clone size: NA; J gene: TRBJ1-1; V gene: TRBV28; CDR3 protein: CASSRGHSNTEAFF
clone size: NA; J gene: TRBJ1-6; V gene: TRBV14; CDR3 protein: CASSHAARAGSPLHF
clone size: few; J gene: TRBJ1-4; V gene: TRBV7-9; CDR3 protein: CASSSISGTPNEKLFF
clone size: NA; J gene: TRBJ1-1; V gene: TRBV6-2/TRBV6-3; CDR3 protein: CASSSIPGGASEAFF
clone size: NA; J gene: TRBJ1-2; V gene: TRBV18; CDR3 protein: CASSPASLNEGTYGYTF
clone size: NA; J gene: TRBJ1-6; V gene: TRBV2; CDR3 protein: CATDRTSYNSPLHF
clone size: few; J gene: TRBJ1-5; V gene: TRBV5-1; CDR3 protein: CASSRGGETNQPQHF
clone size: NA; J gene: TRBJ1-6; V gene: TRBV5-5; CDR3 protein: CASSLNRLSYNSPLHF
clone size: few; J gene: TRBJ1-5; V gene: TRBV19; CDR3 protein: CASSSRHLTSNQPQHF
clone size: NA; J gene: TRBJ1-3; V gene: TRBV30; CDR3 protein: CAWSGTGSGNTIYF
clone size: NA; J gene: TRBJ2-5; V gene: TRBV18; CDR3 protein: CASSHGTSGGIETQYF
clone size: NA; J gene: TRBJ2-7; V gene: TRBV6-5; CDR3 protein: CASTPTGGSYEQYF
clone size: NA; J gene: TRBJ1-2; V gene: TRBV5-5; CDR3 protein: CASSTGTGVYGYTF
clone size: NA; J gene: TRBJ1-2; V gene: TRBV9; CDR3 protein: CATGENYGYTF
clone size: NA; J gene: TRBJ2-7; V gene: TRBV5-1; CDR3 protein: CASSSQGNEQYF
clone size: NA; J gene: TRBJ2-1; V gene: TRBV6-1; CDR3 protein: CASSEPNEQFF
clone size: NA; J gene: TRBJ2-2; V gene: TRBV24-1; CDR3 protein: CATGTSGGPNTGELFF
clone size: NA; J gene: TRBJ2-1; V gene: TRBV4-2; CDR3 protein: CASSQVGLAGGYSYNEQFF
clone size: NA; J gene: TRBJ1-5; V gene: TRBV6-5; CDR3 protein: CASSYRRGQPQHF
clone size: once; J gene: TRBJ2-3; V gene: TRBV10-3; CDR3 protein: CAISGLSTDTQYF
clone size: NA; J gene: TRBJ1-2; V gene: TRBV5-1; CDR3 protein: CASRRPDIYGYTF
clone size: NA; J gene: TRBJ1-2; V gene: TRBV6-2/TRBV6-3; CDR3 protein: CASSYSGVRKNYGYTF
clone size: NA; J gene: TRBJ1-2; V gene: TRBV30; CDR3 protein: CAWSQDGARAYTF
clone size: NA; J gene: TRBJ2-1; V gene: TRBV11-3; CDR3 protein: CASSLETSGSYNEQFF
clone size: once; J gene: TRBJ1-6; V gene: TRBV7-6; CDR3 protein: CASSLATGGVSPLHF
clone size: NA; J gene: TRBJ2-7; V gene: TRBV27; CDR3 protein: CASSLTGGGYEQYF
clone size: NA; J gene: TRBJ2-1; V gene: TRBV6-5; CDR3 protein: CASSYLAFSYNEQFF
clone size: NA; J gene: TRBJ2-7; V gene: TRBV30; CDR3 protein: CAWTIGLLSSYEQYF
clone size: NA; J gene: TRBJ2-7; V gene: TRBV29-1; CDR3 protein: CSGASVYEQYF
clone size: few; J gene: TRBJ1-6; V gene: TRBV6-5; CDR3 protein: CASSYSQINSPLHF
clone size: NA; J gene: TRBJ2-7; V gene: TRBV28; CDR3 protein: CASSPSPSYEQYF
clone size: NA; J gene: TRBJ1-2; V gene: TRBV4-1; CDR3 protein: CASSQDLGGTPYGYTF
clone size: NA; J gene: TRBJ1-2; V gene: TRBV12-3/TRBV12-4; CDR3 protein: CASTYRGTYGYTF
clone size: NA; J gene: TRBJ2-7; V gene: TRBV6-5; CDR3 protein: CASSYSGAGYPYEQYF